This T cell receptor (beta chain) was retrieved from a study of T cell changes during pregnancy in multiple sclerosis. The CDR3 is made up of 13 amino acids. Looked up from germline, CDR1 is SGHRS and CDR2 is YFSETQ. V was cut by 5 bases and J by 8 bases, with 17 bases left in between. Generated by immunoSEQ multiplex PCR, the TCRdb table keeps only in-frame clones and is missing some. The sample lists approximately 96,000 clones; approximately 90% were seen once. The origin of this receptor is a female donor in good health, enrolled as a control in a pregnancy study. The sample in question was peripheral blood, obtained after pregnancy. J is TRBJ2-7 and V is TRBV5-1; possibly TRBD1 for D (5 bases). The CDR3 coding sequence is TGCGCCAGCAGGACCACATCCAGGGCGAAGCAGTACTTC. It is translated as CASRTTSRAKQYF. Full variable domain (missing parts from reference TRBV5-1 and TRBJ2-7): KAGVTQTPRYLIKTRGQQVTLSCSPISGHRSVSWYQQTPGQGLQFLFEYFSETQRNKGNFPGRFSGRQFSNSRSEMNVSTLELGDSALYLCASRTTSRAKQYFGPGTRLTVT.